This passage covers 20 T cell receptor beta chains from one sample sequenced in a study of blood T cell repertoires in COVID-19. Only in-frame clones appear in the TCRdb table, and some are missing; sequencing was by immunoSEQ multiplex PCR. The sample holds about 270,000 clones; approximately 90% are singletons and the top ten take 2.8%. The sample consisted of PBMCs or T cells enriched from blood (not recorded which). The receptors stem from a middle-aged man who had been exposed to COVID-19.

This chain joins TRBV18 and TRBJ1-1, with 10 positions matching TRBD1. Looked up from germline, CDR1 is KGHSH and CDR2 is LQKENI. V lost 4 bases and J lost 3; bases outside the gene matches: 8. CDR3 size: 16 residues. This CDR3 is CASSLLRTGGDTEAFF. The CDR3 coding sequence is TGTGCCAGCTCACTATTAAGGACAGGGGGGGACACTGAAGCTTTCTTT.

The chain links TRBV7-8 to TRBJ2-3, with 11 bases lining up with TRBD2. V gave up 4 bases and J gave up 3 bases; unmatched junction bases: 15. CDR1 is SGHVS and CDR2 is FQNEAQ in the germline V gene. The CDR3 extends over 19 amino acids. DNA of the CDR3: TGTGCCAGCAGCTGGAAAAGTTATGTGGTAGCGGGAGGGACAGATACGCAGTATTTT. Translation gives CASSWKSYVVAGGTDTQYF. Combining the CDR3 with reference TRBV7-8 and TRBJ2-3 gives the whole variable domain GAGVSQSPRYKVAKRGQDVALRCDPISGHVSLFWYQQALGQGPEFLTYFQNEAQLDKSGLPSDRFFAERPEGSVSTLKIQRTQQEDSAVYLCASSWKSYVVAGGTDTQYFGPGTRLTVL.

The V gene is TRBV27, the J gene TRBJ1-5; D uncertain. CDR3 length: 15 residues. V was trimmed by 5 bases and J by 2 bases, leaving 13 bases between them. The germline V gene encodes CDR1 MNHEY and CDR2 SMNVEV (reference sequence). The CDR3 sequence: CASSGATLGNQPQHF. In DNA, the CDR3 is TGTGCCAGCAGTGGAGCCACCCTCGGCAATCAGCCCCAGCATTTT.

The rearrangement links TRBV10-3 to TRBJ2-7; 7 bases match TRBD1. J lost 4 bases, V lost 7 bases, and 7 bases had no gene match. The CDR3 covers 13 residues. Germline CDR1 and CDR2: ENHRY and SYGVKD. Here the CDR3 DNA reads TGTGCCATCATGGGGGACAGCGTTTACGAGCAGTACTTC. This codes for CAIMGDSVYEQYF.

The rearrangement uses TRBV14 and TRBJ2-1; D possibly corresponds to TRBD2 (6 bases). Germline loops: CDR1 SGHDN, CDR2 FVKESK. The V end lost 2 bases, the J end lost 10 bases, and 15 bases lay between the germline ends. CDR3 length: 14 amino acids. The CDR3: CASSQFRLAQEQFF. The DNA of the CDR3 is TGTGCCAGCAGCCAATTCCGGCTAGCGCAAGAGCAGTTCTTC. Full variable domain (remainder filled in from reference TRBV14 and TRBJ2-1): EAGVTQFPSHSVIEKGQTVTLRCDPISGHDNLYWYRRVMGKEIKFLLHFVKESKQDESGMPNNRFLAERTGGTYSTLKVQPAELEDSGVYFCASSQFRLAQEQFFGPGTRLTVL.

The chain joins TRBV10-3 to TRBJ1-1; D may be TRBD1 (5 bases). The CDR3 covers 14 residues. CDR1 ENHRY and CDR2 SYGVKD come from the germline V gene. Deletions cut 5 bases from V and 0 bases from J, with 10 bases between. The CDR3 nucleotides read TGTGCCATCAGTCAAAGGGGTATGAACACTGAAGCTTTCTTT. Protein: CAISQRGMNTEAFF.

This clone was counted between two and nine times. The chain joins TRBV24-1 to TRBJ2-1; the match to TRBD1 covers 7 bases. With 9 bases clipped from V and 6 bases from J, the junction kept 4 bases outside the gene matches. The CDR3 consists of 12 residues. Germline-derived CDR1 and CDR2 are KGHDR and SFDVKD. The CDR3 DNA sequence: TGTGCCACCCGGACAGGCCTCAATGAGCAGTTCTTC. Protein sequence: CATRTGLNEQFF.

V usage is TRBV10-1 and J usage is TRBJ2-7, with 12 positions matching TRBD2. From germline, CDR1 is WNHNN and CDR2 SYGVQD (reference sequence). Losses at the gene ends were 4 bases for V and 2 bases for J; bases not matched to a gene: 3. CDR3 size: 15 residues. The CDR3 DNA sequence: TGCGCCAGCAGTGCCACTAGCGGGAGGCCCTACGAGCAGTACTTC. Translation: CASSATSGRPYEQYF.

This chain joins TRBV3-1 (or the pseudogene TRBV3-2) and TRBJ1-3; maybe TRBD1 (5 bases). The CDR3 extends over 19 amino acids. The ends were cut back, 3 bases at V and 3 bases at J, with 24 bases in the middle. Germline V gene lookup returns CDR1 LGHDT and CDR2 YNNKEL (reference sequence). In DNA, the CDR3 is TGTGCCAGCAGCCATACCAGAACCTCAGGGATTCGTGGTGGAAACACCATATATTTT. Translation: CASSHTRTSGIRGGNTIYF.

V gene TRBV14 combines with J gene TRBJ2-6; the match to TRBD2 covers 7 bases. CDR1 SGHDN and CDR2 FVKESK come from the germline V gene. The CDR3 is 18 amino acids. V gave up 1 base and J gave up 2 bases; unmatched junction bases: 8. CDR3 DNA: TGTGCCAGCAGCCAAGTTATGGGAGGGTTGGCTGGGGCCAACGTCCTGACTTTC. This gives the protein CASSQVMGGLAGANVLTF.

The J gene is TRBJ1-2, the V gene TRBV5-8; D not certain. Trimming left V 4 bases short and J 4 bases short, with 8 bases between. The CDR3 has 12 amino acids. CDR1 is SGHTS, CDR2 YDEGEE, per germline. The CDR3 loop is CASSPRFYGYTF. The CDR3 coding sequence is TGTGCCAGCAGCCCCAGGTTCTATGGCTACACCTTC.

As DNA, the CDR3 is TGTGCCGTATCGGGAGAGGGAGAGACCCAGTACTTC. Translated: CAVSGEGETQYF. The V gene is TRBV24-1, the J gene TRBJ2-5; the D gene is possibly TRBD2 (6 bases). CDR1 and CDR2 from the germline V gene are KGHDR and SFDVKD. V was pared by 12 bases and J by 4 bases, with 14 bases between. This CDR3 is built from 12 residues.

This clone appeared once. The chain recombines TRBV11-2 with TRBJ1-3, with 8 bases lining up with TRBD1. The CDR3 contains 13 residues. The J segment lost 8 bases and the V segment lost 3 bases, leaving 3 bases of the junction unmatched. The germline CDR1 and CDR2 sequences are SGHAT and FQNNGV. The CDR3 DNA sequence: TGTGCCAGCAGCTTGGACAGGGAGGACACCATATATTTT. This sequence encodes CASSLDREDTIYF.

This chain uses TRBV18 with TRBJ2-5; 7 positions agree with TRBD1. The V segment lost 3 bases and the J segment 1 base; nucleotides outside the gene matches: 8. The CDR3 loop spans 16 amino acids. Germline CDR1 and CDR2: KGHSH and LQKENI. This CDR3 is CASSPTGTEFQETQYF. In nucleotides, the CDR3 is TGTGCCAGCTCACCGACCGGGACAGAATTCCAAGAGACCCAGTACTTC. The full variable domain, in which reference TRBV18 and TRBJ2-5 provide the parts outside the CDR3, is NAGVMQNPRHLVRRRGQEARLRCSPMKGHSHVYWYRQLPEEGLKFMVYLQKENIIDESGMPKERFSAEFPKEGPSILRIQQVVRGDSAAYFCASSPTGTEFQETQYFGPGTRLLVL.

This sequence joins TRBV13 and TRBJ1-4, with 11 bases identical to TRBD1. This CDR3 is built from 15 residues. Germline V gene lookup returns CDR1 PRHDT and CDR2 FYEKMQ (reference sequence). V gave up 5 bases and J gave up 5 bases; unmatched junction bases: 4. CDR3 nucleotide sequence: TGTGCCAGCAGCCCCGGACAGGGGGCGAATGAAAAACTGTTTTTT. This gives the protein CASSPGQGANEKLFF.

The V gene is TRBV28, the J gene TRBJ1-1; TRBD1 agrees at 9 bases. The CDR3 length is 15 residues. V gave up 6 bases and J gave up 1 base; unmatched junction bases: 6. CDR1 and CDR2 (germline): MDHEN, SYDVKM. DNA for the CDR3: TGTGCCAGCAGCCCAAGGGGACAGGGGAACACTGAAGCTTTCTTT. Protein: CASSPRGQGNTEAFF.

The rearrangement uses TRBV19 and TRBJ1-1; 8 bases line up with TRBD1. The CDR3 sequence is 14 residues long. V was pared by 3 bases and J by 1 base, with 1 base of the junction left unmatched. Germline V gene sequence: CDR1 LNHDA, CDR2 SQIVND (reference sequence). The CDR3 region has the DNA TGTGCCAGTAGTATGCAGGGGGCGAACACTGAAGCTTTCTTT. Translated: CASSMQGANTEAFF.

The gene calls are TRBV5-1 and TRBJ1-6; D not certain. Looked up from germline, CDR1 is SGHRS and CDR2 is YFSETQ. The CDR3 sequence is 14 residues long. V lost 6 bases to trimming and J lost 4 bases, with 11 bases between them. CDR3 residues: CASTPGRYNSPLHF. In nucleotides, the CDR3 is TGCGCCAGCACCCCGGGGAGGTATAATTCACCCCTCCACTTT.

J is TRBJ2-7 and V is TRBV7-9, with D perhaps matching TRBD1 (5 bases). Germline V CDR1 and CDR2: SEHNR, FQNEAQ (reference sequence). V lost 8 bases and J lost 6, with 14 bases in between. CDR3 length: 12 amino acids. The CDR3 loop is CASGRKGIEQYF. As DNA, the CDR3 is TGTGCCAGCGGAAGGAAGGGGATCGAGCAGTACTTC.

The CDR3 sequence is CASSPGGNYGYTF. The CDR3 nucleotides read TGTGCCAGCTCACCAGGCGGTAACTATGGCTACACCTTC. The V and J genes are TRBV18 and TRBJ1-2; no clear D gene. V gave up 2 bases and J gave up 1 base, with 5 bases separating them. The CDR3 is made up of 13 amino acids. Germline loops: CDR1 KGHSH, CDR2 LQKENI.